The sequence of this T cell receptor beta chain was determined in a study of beta chain features in type 1 diabetes. Study-wide findings and caveats: When cDNA is sequenced, cells with high TCR expression could be over-represented. Patients' naive, central memory and Treg TCRB repertoires seemed closer to one another than those of healthy donors. Across all four CD4+ subsets, people with type 1 diabetes showed modestly shorter TCRB CDR3s.

Each of the CD4+ naive, central memory, regulatory and stem cell-like memory populations was sorted via CD45RO/CCR7/CD25/CD127/CD95/CD27. With respect to this clone: Its matching antigen is unknown.

All of the isolated RNA was reverse transcribed, so expressed TCRB transcripts were sequenced. The assay was immunoSEQ multiplex PCR, and TCRdb's table has in-frame clones only and misses some. There are about 620,000 clones in the sample; 15% to 18% occur only once, and 0.093% lies in the top ten. The sequencing input was naive CD4+ T cells from blood. This clonotype originated in a man younger than 35 in good health.

CDR3 nucleotides: TGTGCCAGCAGTGAGCGGCCCCTCAACAATGAGCAGTTCTTC. Residues: CASSERPLNNEQFF. This chain connects TRBV6-1 to TRBJ2-1; no firm D call. CDR1 and CDR2 from the germline V gene are MNHNS and SASEGT. There are 14 residues in the CDR3. The ends were cut back, 3 bases at V and 5 bases at J, with 11 bases in the middle.